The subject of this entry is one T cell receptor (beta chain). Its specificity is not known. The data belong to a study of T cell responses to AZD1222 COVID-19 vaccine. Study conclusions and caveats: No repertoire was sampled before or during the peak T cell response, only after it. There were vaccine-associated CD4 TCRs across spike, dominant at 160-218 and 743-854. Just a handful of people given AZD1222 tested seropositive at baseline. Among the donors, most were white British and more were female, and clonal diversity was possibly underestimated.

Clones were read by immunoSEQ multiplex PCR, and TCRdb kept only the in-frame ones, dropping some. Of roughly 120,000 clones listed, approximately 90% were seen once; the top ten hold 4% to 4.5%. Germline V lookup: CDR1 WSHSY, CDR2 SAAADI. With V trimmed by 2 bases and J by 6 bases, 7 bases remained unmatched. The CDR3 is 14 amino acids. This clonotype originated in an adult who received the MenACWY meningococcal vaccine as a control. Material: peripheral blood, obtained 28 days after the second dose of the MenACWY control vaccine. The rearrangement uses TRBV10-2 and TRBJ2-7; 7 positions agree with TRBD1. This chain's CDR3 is CASSEGQVPSEQYV. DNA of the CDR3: TGCGCCAGCAGTGAGGGACAGGTCCCATCCGAGCAGTACGTC.